These T cell receptor beta chains were read from a single sample in a study of blood T cells in healthy people across ages. TCRdb processed the 5' RACE reads anew with MiXCR; each CDR3 protein has one entry. In the table there are some 790,000 distinct CDR3 sequences, 25% to 35% of which are singletons. The sequenced sample was blood. All receptors derive from a woman of 80 years or more in good health. Both conserved end residues are part of each CDR3. The order of the fields is clone size, V gene, J gene, D gene, CDR3 DNA, CDR3 protein. The D gene is left open where the match is weak. The listing skips clone size in some rows; elsewhere it reads once, few, many or a size class.

many	TRBV20-1	TRBJ2-7	TRBD2	TGCAGTGCTAGAGATACTAGCGGGGGGGCCTACGAGCAGTACTTC	CSARDTSGGAYEQYF
many	TRBV6-6	TRBJ1-4	NA	TGTGCCAGCCGTCACGGGGCCGCAACTAATGAAAAACTGTTTTTT	CASRHGAATNEKLFF
NA	TRBV12-3/TRBV12-4	TRBJ2-3	NA	TGTGCCAGCAGCCTTCGGGTGAACACAGATACGCAGTATTTT	CASSLRVNTDTQYF
many	TRBV14	TRBJ2-5	NA	TGTGCCACGCATGCCCCCCCAGGGACCCAGTACTTC	CATHAPPGTQYF
once	TRBV18	TRBJ2-3	NA	TGTGCCAGCTCAGCCGCGGCAGGAGATACTAGCACAGATACGCAGTATTTT	CASSAAAGDTSTDTQYF
NA	TRBV19	TRBJ1-6	NA	TGTGCCAGTAGTATCCGGGCAGAGGGAAATTCACCCCTCCACTTT	CASSIRAEGNSPLHF
few	TRBV6-2/TRBV6-3	TRBJ1-6	NA	TGTGCCAGCAGTGGGGCACAGGCCGAACAATCACCCCTCCACTTT	CASSGAQAEQSPLHF
NA	TRBV6-6	TRBJ1-2	NA	TGTGCCTTCCGACAGGAAACCTATGGCTACACCTTC	CAFRQETYGYTF
NA	TRBV7-9	TRBJ2-5	NA	TGTGCCACTACATCACAGGGAGGGGGGGAGGCCCAGTACTTC	CATTSQGGGEAQYF
few	TRBV6-6	TRBJ1-5	NA	TGTGCCAGCAGACAGGGCGGGAGCAATCAGCCCCAGCATTTT	CASRQGGSNQPQHF
NA	TRBV20-1	TRBJ1-1	TRBD1	TGCAGTGCTAGAGACCAGGGACAGGGCCCAGCTTTCTTT	CSARDQGQGPAFF
once	TRBV6-1	TRBJ2-5	TRBD2	TGTGCCAGCAGTGAGGGACTAGGAAGAGAGACCCAGTACTTC	CASSEGLGRETQYF
many	TRBV27	TRBJ1-4	NA	TGTGCCAGCAGTCACCGGGACGTACTGTTTTTT	CASSHRDVLFF
NA	TRBV30	TRBJ2-3	TRBD2	TGTGCCTGGAACATACTAGCGCTCACGCAGTATTTT	CAWNILALTQYF
NA	TRBV27	TRBJ2-2	TRBD2	TGTGCCAGCAGTTTAAGATCCGGACTAGACACCGGGGAGCTGTTTTTT	CASSLRSGLDTGELFF